This TCR beta chain was identified in a study of cytomegalovirus exposure and HLA in healthy donors. Study-wide context: Sequencing of roughly 180 million T cells in an earlier analysis found around 120 million unique TCR beta sequences. General study results and limits: An assumption of roughly uniform sequencing depth across donors underlay the presence/absence analyses. Researchers reported in a later analysis that a missense DCLRE1C variant was tied to TCR beta V- and J-gene trimming. The authors confirmed in vitro that three CMV-associated chains were specific for CMV antigens.

CDR1 is SGHAT and CDR2 is FQNNGV in the germline V gene. The CDR3 length is 17 residues. The ends lost 5 bases at V and 9 bases at J; junction bases unmatched: 17. The PCR was carried out with 60 Vbeta primers and 13 Jbeta primers. Sequenced by immunoSEQ multiplex PCR; TCRdb stores in-frame clones only, minus some. Of roughly 100,000 clones listed, around 57% are singletons. This clone has a handful of counts. The antigen remains unidentified. The chain recombines TRBV11-2 with TRBJ2-1; TRBD2 aligns across 9 bases. The receptor comes from a human donor in good health. Sample: PBMCs. The DNA for the CDR3 is TGTGCCAGCAGCCACGAGGGCGGGAGGGCCGACTTGAGTGAGCAGTTCTTC. Encoded protein: CASSHEGGRADLSEQFF.